The clone carrying this T cell receptor beta chain was recorded at least ten times. The target antigen is unknown. These data come from a study of Tregs in tolerant kidney transplant recipients. Findings and caveats of the study: Expanding Tregs on activated donor B cells appeared to best identify donor-specific TCRbeta clones. Biological reproducibility was not directly addressed, but technical replication error appeared minimal.

TCRdb's table, derived via immunoSEQ multiplex PCR, lists solely in-frame clones and lacks some. Seen here are tens of thousands of clones, just over 90% observed once, and the top ten hold around 4.5%. Germline loops: CDR1 MRHNA, CDR2 SNTAGT. V lost 0 bases and J lost 9, with 11 bases in between. This CDR3 has 13 residues. Sequenced material: CD8+ T cells from blood. The clonotype was recovered from a human donor in good health. The V and J genes are TRBV6-4 and TRBJ1-1, with D possibly matching TRBD1 (5 bases). The DNA of the CDR3 is TGTGCCAGCAGTGACTCGGAGCAGGGAAAAGCTTTCTTT. It encodes CASSDSEQGKAFF.